Presented here are 12 T cell receptor beta chains from one specimen sequenced in a study of spatial heterogeneity in lung cancer. The time point: sample taken at primary tumor resection. Via MiXCR, TCRdb re-called the 5' RACE reads, giving one row per CDR3 protein. The data contain about 6,100 distinct CDR3 sequences, 9.5% to 15% of them singletons. Sequences were derived from lung tissue, sampled at surgery. These receptors all stem from a human donor with early-stage non-small cell lung cancer.

There are many counts of this clonotype. Little can be read into the size of this beta chain, an off-target read in a library designed for alpha chains. The rearrangement uses TRBV7-2 and TRBJ2-2, with 8 bases matching TRBD2. CDR3 length: 16 residues. Germline CDR1 reads SGHTA; CDR2 reads FQGNSA. V lost 0 bases, J lost 4 bases, and 4 bases stayed unmatched. CDR3 sequence (DNA): TGTGCCAGCAGCTTAGCTGCGGGAGGAGGCACCGGGGAGCTGTTTTTT. It is translated as CASSLAAGGGTGELFF.

This clonotype was recorded at least ten times. This beta chain is a stray sequence in a library constructed for alpha chains; its clone size is not meaningful. The rearrangement uses TRBV3-1 and TRBJ1-1; 11 positions agree with TRBD1. The V gene's germline CDR1 is LGHDT and CDR2 YNNKEL (reference sequence). J was trimmed by 3 bases and V by 4 bases; bases with no gene match: 10. This CDR3 contains 17 residues. The CDR3 region is CASSRGQGATFHTEAFF. CDR3 sequence (DNA): TGTGCCAGCAGCCGCGGACAGGGGGCAACCTTCCACACTGAAGCTTTCTTT.

For this clonotype: Within a library made for alpha chains, this beta chain is off target, and its count is uninformative. The chain uses TRBV11-2 and TRBJ2-1; TRBD2 matches at 7 bases. The junction had 2 bases not matched to a gene; V was cut back by 6 bases and J by 3 bases. Germline lookup yields CDR1 SGHAT and CDR2 FQNNGV. This CDR3 is 13 amino acids long. For the CDR3, the DNA is TGTGCCAGCAGGCTAGCGGACTACAATGAGCAGTTCTTC. This encodes CASRLADYNEQFF.

With regard to this clonotype: This beta chain slipped into a library made for alpha chains as a stray read, so its size is not meaningful. The rearrangement joins TRBV29-1 to TRBJ1-6; D unresolved. V lost 1 base to trimming and J lost 9 bases, with 10 bases between them. The germline V gene has CDR1 SQVTM and CDR2 ANQGSEA. The CDR3 totals 13 residues. This chain's CDR3 is CSVEVGWCSPLHF. Here the CDR3 DNA reads TGCAGCGTTGAAGTGGGATGGTGTTCACCCCTCCACTTT.

This clonotype was detected ten times or more. Found in a library prepared for alpha chains, this beta chain is an off-target read, and its abundance has little meaning. V gene TRBV28 combines with J gene TRBJ2-7, with 7 bases fitting TRBD2. CDR3 length: 13 residues. Trimming took 7 bases from V and 6 from J; bases not matched to a gene: 9. CDR1 is MDHEN and CDR2 is SYDVKM in the germline V gene. The CDR3 DNA is TGTGCCAGCACCCTCTCCGGGGGGAGCGAGCAGTACTTC. Translating it yields CASTLSGGSEQYF.

This clonotype was picked up many times. Because this beta chain is a stray read in a library intended to capture alpha chains, its abundance should not be given much weight. The chain employs TRBV12-3 or TRBV12-4 and TRBJ2-3; 12 nucleotides line up with TRBD2. Unmatched junction bases numbered 7, after V lost 8 bases and J lost 4 bases. The CDR3 extends over 15 amino acids. The CDR3 loop reads CASGTTSGSADTQYF. Here the CDR3 DNA reads TGTGCCAGCGGAACGACTAGCGGGAGCGCAGATACGCAGTATTTT.

By share, this clonotype ranks as medium-sized (0.01 to 0.1%). This beta chain came through as a stray read in a library set up for alpha chains, and its size says little. V and J are TRBV19 and TRBJ1-4, with 7 bases identical to TRBD1. The length of the CDR3 is 16 residues. Germline V gene lookup returns CDR1 LNHDA and CDR2 SQIVND (reference sequence). The V and J ends lost 5 bases and 4 bases, in that order; junction bases with no gene match: 10. The CDR3 loop is CASSSLLGQRNEKLFF. As DNA, the CDR3 is TGTGCCAGTAGTTCCTTATTGGGACAGCGTAATGAAAAACTGTTTTTT.

This clonotype was counted at least ten times. Because the library targeted alpha chains, this beta chain is an off-target read whose size means little. The V call is TRBV5-1, the J call TRBJ1-3; no clear D. Germline CDR1 is SGHRS and CDR2 is YFSETQ. The CDR3 covers 14 residues. V was clipped by 4 bases and J by 4 bases, with 12 bases between them. CDR3 coding DNA: TGCGCCAGCAGCCCGATCTCCGGCGGAAACACCATATATTTT. Translation gives CASSPISGGNTIYF.

As regards this clonotype: Being off target in a library aimed at alpha chains, this beta chain has a size of little meaning. The chain is built from TRBV7-6 and TRBJ1-1; 8 bases line up with TRBD1. The V and J ends lost 2 bases and 1 base, in that order; junction bases with no gene match: 0. Germline loops: CDR1 SGHVS, CDR2 FNYEAQ. This CDR3 has 14 residues. CDR3 loop: CASSLQGANTEAFF. The DNA of the CDR3 is TGTGCCAGCAGCTTACAGGGGGCGAACACTGAAGCTTTCTTT.

This clonotype qualifies as medium-sized. This beta chain turned up in a library designed for alpha chains; as an off-target read, its abundance says little. The V call is TRBV27, the J call TRBJ2-7, with 9 bases identical to TRBD1. The CDR3 is 14 residues long. The V gene end was trimmed by 2 bases and the J gene end by 5 bases; junction bases not matched to a gene: 4. Germline CDR1 is MNHEY and CDR2 is SMNVEV (reference sequence). CDR3 coding DNA: TGTGCCAGCAGTTTAATGGGACAGGGCCACGAGCAGTACTTC. It encodes CASSLMGQGHEQYF.

As regards this clonotype: Because this beta chain is a stray read in a library intended to capture alpha chains, its abundance should not be given much weight. V usage is TRBV30 and J usage is TRBJ2-3; 10 bases line up with TRBD1. The junction had 6 bases not matched to a gene; V was cut back by 4 bases and J by 5 bases. This CDR3 is 14 amino acids long. Germline V lookup: CDR1 GTSNPN, CDR2 SVGIG (reference sequence). Here the CDR3 reads CAWTRTGGLDTQYF. CDR3 sequence (DNA): TGTGCCTGGACCCGGACAGGGGGTTTAGATACGCAGTATTTT.

In this sample, this clonotype is medium-sized. Because the library targeted alpha chains, this beta chain is an off-target read whose size means little. V gene TRBV20-1 combines with J gene TRBJ2-5, with 10 bases fitting TRBD2. This CDR3 has 14 amino acids. The trim removed 2 bases at V and 2 bases at J, leaving 2 bases unmatched. The germline V gene has CDR1 DFQATT and CDR2 SNEGSKA (reference sequence). CDR3 sequence: CSARTSGAQETQYF. The CDR3 bases are TGCAGTGCTAGAACTAGCGGGGCACAAGAGACCCAGTACTTC.